A single sample gave rise to the 16 T cell receptor beta chains below, sequenced in a study of early T cells in non-severe SARS-CoV-2 infection (dated by TCRdb to the early 2020s). The library was produced with 5' RACE. TCRdb records NextSeq 500 as the sequencer. The public reads were run again by TCRdb, first through fastp at Q25 and then through MiXCR, and only productive beta chains were kept. Each entry is one CDR3 protein sequence, shown with its most common DNA and genes. This sample has about 110,000 distinct CDR3 sequences in its table, and about 12% of those were observed once. Less than 3.5% of the sample goes to the ten largest clones. The sample taken for sequencing was whole blood. All receptors come from an adult who was a healthcare worker with PCR-confirmed SARS-CoV-2 infection or an uninfected control (not recorded which).

This clonotype has a handful of counts. CDR3 sequence: CSVDLRKGHYGYTF. The CDR3 region has the DNA TGCAGCGTTGACCTACGGAAGGGCCACTATGGCTACACCTTC. This rearrangement joins TRBV29-1 to TRBJ1-2, with unresolved D. The length of the CDR3 is 14 residues. Germline V gene lookup returns CDR1 SQVTM and CDR2 ANQGSEA. V dropped 3 bases and J dropped 3 bases, with 14 bases sitting between them.

The sample holds many counts of this clonotype. V is TRBV7-9 and J is TRBJ1-2; D remains ambiguous. The germline gives CDR1 SEHNR, CDR2 FQNEAQ (reference sequence). The length of the CDR3 is 13 residues. V lost 4 bases and J 5 bases, leaving 11 bases between the germline ends. The CDR3 is CASSSGRAYGYTF. The CDR3 coding sequence is TGTGCCAGCAGCTCTGGGCGGGCGTATGGCTACACCTTC.

This clonotype was observed a handful of times. The V gene is TRBV2, the J gene TRBJ2-5; D unclear. Germline V lookup: CDR1 SNHLY, CDR2 FYNNEI. The CDR3 has 12 residues. V lost 5 bases, J lost 2 bases, and 6 bases lay in between. The CDR3 protein is CASSLQQETQYF. The DNA of the CDR3 is TGTGCCAGCAGTCTGCAACAAGAGACCCAGTACTTC. The full variable domain, in which reference TRBV2 and TRBJ2-5 provide the parts outside the CDR3, is EPEVTQTPSHQVTQMGQEVILRCVPISNHLYFYWYRQILGQKVEFLVSFYNNEISEKSEIFDDQFSVERPDGSNFTLKIRSTKLEDSAMYFCASSLQQETQYFGPGTRLLVL.

This clonotype was picked up a small number of times. The V call is TRBV28, the J call TRBJ1-6, with 9 bases matching TRBD1. The junction had 11 bases not matched to a gene; V was cut back by 10 bases and J by 10 bases. CDR3 length: 14 amino acids. The germline V gene has CDR1 MDHEN and CDR2 SYDVKM. The CDR3 DNA sequence: TGTGCCACCTACCGGGACAGGGTCGGGTCACCCCTCCACTTT. Its translation: CATYRDRVGSPLHF.

This clonotype came up a few times. This chain joins TRBV3-1 and TRBJ1-1, with 7 bases matching TRBD1. V was clipped by 4 bases and J by 5 bases; unmatched bases: 1. Germline V CDR1 and CDR2: LGHDT, YNNKEL (reference sequence). This CDR3 is 12 amino acids long. The CDR3 nucleotides are TGTGCCAGCAGCCTGACAGGGACTGAAGCTTTCTTT. Residues: CASSLTGTEAFF.

This clonotype was recorded many times. The chain combines TRBV29-1 with TRBJ1-6, with TRBD1 as a possible D gene (6 bases). The CDR3 sequence is 14 residues long. The V and J ends lost 4 bases and 7 bases respectively, with 14 bases between them. The germline gives CDR1 SQVTM, CDR2 ANQGSEA. As DNA, the CDR3 is TGCAGCGTTGGGGACCGGGGGACAAATTCACCCCTCCACTTT. Translation gives CSVGDRGTNSPLHF.

The chain employs TRBV18 and TRBJ1-5, with 7 bases that match TRBD1. This CDR3 has 13 residues. V dropped 4 bases and J dropped 6; count of bases not matched to a gene: 3. The germline V gene has CDR1 KGHSH and CDR2 LQKENI. The CDR3 coding sequence is TGTGCCAGCTCACAGAACAGGGGTCAGCCCCAGCATTTT. As protein: CASSQNRGQPQHF. Full variable domain (missing parts from reference TRBV18 and TRBJ1-5): NAGVMQNPRHLVRRRGQEARLRCSPMKGHSHVYWYRQLPEEGLKFMVYLQKENIIDESGMPKERFSAEFPKEGPSILRIQQVVRGDSAAYFCASSQNRGQPQHFGDGTRLSIL.

This clonotype was seen a handful of times. The rearrangement joins TRBV5-6 to TRBJ2-7; D is possibly TRBD1 or TRBD2 (6 bases each). This CDR3 region has 16 residues. CDR1 and CDR2 (germline): SGHDT, YYEEEE. The V end was cut by 3 bases, the J end by 5 bases, with 21 bases between. Written as DNA, the CDR3 is TGTGCCAGCAGCTGGGCCAGGGGAGCGGGTCGGGACGAGCAGTACTTC. Protein sequence: CASSWARGAGRDEQYF.

This chain uses TRBV30 with TRBJ2-2; D perhaps matches TRBD2 (6 bases). V was shortened by 7 bases and J by 4 bases, with 13 bases between the two germline ends. Germline V gene data show CDR1 as GTSNPN and CDR2 as SVGIG (reference sequence). The CDR3 covers 13 residues. DNA for the CDR3: TGTGCCTCGATTAGCGGTGGCACCGGGGAGCTGTTTTTT. The encoded protein is CASISGGTGELFF.

This clonotype was counted ten times or more. The V gene is TRBV20-1, the J gene TRBJ2-1, with D possibly TRBD2 on 5 matching bases. Per the germline V gene, CDR1 is DFQATT and CDR2 is SNEGSKA (reference sequence). The germline V and J ends were trimmed by 0 bases and 3 bases, with 12 bases remaining between them. The CDR3 has 15 amino acids. The CDR3 region is CSARDVSGFYNEQFF. The CDR3, as DNA: TGCAGTGCTAGAGATGTGAGCGGATTCTACAATGAGCAGTTCTTC.

A remark on this clonotype: The conserved closing phenylalanine or tryptophan is absent in this CDR3, likely reflecting a read error. Because the CDR3's place on the DNA is in doubt, the DNA is left out and the CDR3 is given as listed by TCRdb. The chain combines TRBV6-6 with TRBJ1-6; TRBD1 is the table's D call, not checked against the DNA. CDR1 MNHNY and CDR2 SVGAGI come from the germline V gene (reference sequence). With termini counted, the CDR3 has 10 amino acids. The CDR3 here is CASSIDSRLP.

With regard to this clonotype: It may be a read error: a sequence one base away is much more abundant. The chain employs TRBV29-1 and TRBJ2-1, with D perhaps matching TRBD1 (6 bases). CDR3 size: 13 residues. From germline, CDR1 is SQVTM and CDR2 ANQGSEA. V lost 8 bases and J lost 2, with 13 bases in between. DNA for the CDR3: TGCAGCCTACTAGAGGGGGCCTACAATGAGCAGTTCTTC. Translated, it gives CSLLEGAYNEQFF.

V usage is TRBV15 and J usage is TRBJ1-5; 7 nucleotides align to TRBD1. Germline V CDR1 and CDR2: LNHNV, YYDKDF (reference sequence). V dropped 5 bases and J dropped 0; count of bases not matched to a gene: 16. The CDR3 sequence is 19 residues long. CDR3 in DNA: TGTGCCACCAGCGGGGACCTAGGGACAGTCGATTATAGCAATCAGCCCCAGCATTTT. It is translated as CATSGDLGTVDYSNQPQHF.

In this sample, this clonotype turned up many times. The V call is TRBV9, the J call TRBJ2-3, with 7 positions matching TRBD2. After removal of 0 bases from V and 2 bases from J, the junction contained 6 bases not matched to a gene. This CDR3 has 16 residues. Germline V gene sequence: CDR1 SGDLS, CDR2 YYNGEE. The CDR3 nucleotides read TGTGCCAGCAGCGTAGCTGGGGGGGACCCCACAGATACGCAGTATTTT. Amino acid sequence: CASSVAGGDPTDTQYF.

The V gene is TRBV4-2, the J gene TRBJ2-1; tentative D call: TRBD1 (5 bases). CDR1 and CDR2 (germline): LGHNA, YNFKEQ. Trimming shortened V by 0 bases and J by 11 bases, and 11 bases separated the two germline ends. This CDR3 is built from 13 residues. The CDR3 bases are TGTGCCAGCAGCCAAGAACCAGGGATGAAGCAGTTCTTC. Protein sequence: CASSQEPGMKQFF.

This clonotype was seen a few times. This chain joins TRBV18 and TRBJ1-1; no reliable D call. Germline V CDR1 and CDR2: KGHSH, LQKENI. V lost 0 bases and J lost 3, with 8 bases in between. The CDR3 extends over 14 amino acids. Here the CDR3 reads CASSPPPGDTEAFF. In DNA, the CDR3 is TGTGCCAGCTCACCACCGCCAGGCGACACTGAAGCTTTCTTT.